This T cell receptor (beta chain) is from a study of T cell repertoires in ileal Crohn's disease. Study background: Biopsies of inflamed ileum from the surgical specimen form M0 samples. TCRB immunosequencing input was roughly 490 nanograms of biopsy DNA per sample.

Germline V CDR1 and CDR2: MNHEY, SMNVEV (reference sequence). This CDR3 region has 13 residues. With 10 bases clipped from V and 5 bases from J, the junction kept 6 bases outside the gene matches. Noted time point: inflamed ileum from the surgical specimen. Sequenced by immunoSEQ multiplex PCR; TCRdb stores in-frame clones only, minus some. Of some 8,000 clones in the sample, almost 85% were seen once. Sequenced: ileal tissue. The receptor was derived from an adult with Crohn's disease. The gene calls are TRBV27 and TRBJ2-1; 9 positions agree with TRBD1. The CDR3 sequence is CATSGQGHNEQFF. For the CDR3, the DNA is TGTGCCACTTCGGGACAGGGCCACAATGAGCAGTTCTTC.